This TCR beta chain was profiled in a study of T cell changes during pregnancy in multiple sclerosis. The germline V gene has CDR1 SGHTA and CDR2 FQGNSA. The CDR3 has 17 residues. V lost 1 base, J lost 3 bases, and 9 bases stayed unmatched. Assay used: immunoSEQ multiplex PCR; TCRdb lists only in-frame clones, some missing. Of approximately 46,000 clones listed, about 90% are singletons. This receptor was taken from a female donor with multiple sclerosis, enrolled in a pregnancy study. The source was CD8+ T cells from peripheral blood mononuclear cells, collected after pregnancy. The chain uses TRBV7-2 and TRBJ2-3; 8 bases line up with TRBD1. CDR3 sequence reads: CASSLVGSGGATDTQYF. CDR3 DNA sequence: TGTGCCAGCAGCTTAGTCGGCTCAGGGGGCGCGACAGATACGCAGTATTTT.